The next 13 T cell receptor beta chains were all read from a single sample in a study of blood T cell repertoires in COVID-19. The protocol was immunoSEQ multiplex PCR, while the TCRdb copy is restricted to in-frame clones and leaves out a portion. The data contain 300,000 to 350,000 clones, around 87% of them singletons. Input material: PBMCs or T cells enriched from blood (not recorded which). The receptors were sampled from a woman under 30 with acute COVID-19.

The chain links TRBV7-9 to TRBJ2-7, with 9 bases matching TRBD1. The CDR3 runs to 14 residues. J was trimmed by 3 bases and V by 2 bases; bases with no gene match: 2. Germline lookup yields CDR1 SEHNR and CDR2 FQNEAQ (reference sequence). The CDR3 protein is CASSLNRGLYEQYF. In DNA, the CDR3 is TGTGCCAGCAGCTTAAACAGGGGGCTCTACGAGCAGTACTTC.

J is TRBJ2-5 and V is TRBV28; D is perhaps TRBD1 (5 bases). The V gene lost 5 bases and the J gene lost 1 base, with 23 bases spanning the gap. The CDR3 totals 18 residues. Germline V CDR1 and CDR2: MDHEN, SYDVKM. In nucleotides, the CDR3 is TGTGCCAGCAGTCCACTCCCGAGCAGGGCCCGCTTCCAAGAGACCCAGTACTTC. Amino acid sequence: CASSPLPSRARFQETQYF.

This chain joins TRBV4-1 and TRBJ1-4, with 7 bases that match TRBD1. The V and J ends lost 3 bases and 6 bases, in that order; junction bases with no gene match: 7. The CDR3 covers 15 residues. From germline, CDR1 is MGHRA and CDR2 YSYEKL. The CDR3 sequence: CASSHPAGGDEKLFF. The DNA for the CDR3 is TGCGCCAGCAGCCACCCAGCAGGGGGAGATGAAAAACTGTTTTTT.

The gene calls are TRBV15 and TRBJ1-1; D perhaps matches TRBD1 (5 bases). CDR1 and CDR2 (germline): LNHNV, YYDKDF (reference sequence). The CDR3 has 13 residues. V gave up 5 bases and J gave up 5 bases, with 12 bases separating them. The CDR3 nucleotides read TGTGCCACCAGCGTGGGGGGGAAGACTGAAGCTTTCTTT. This sequence encodes CATSVGGKTEAFF.

The V call is TRBV5-8, the J call TRBJ1-6, with D hard to call. The CDR3 totals 15 residues. Trimming removed 6 bases at V and 1 base at J, with 11 bases between. CDR1 and CDR2 (germline): SGHTS, YDEGEE. The CDR3 nucleotides read TGTGCCAGCATCCTTTCCTCGTCCTATAATTCACCCCTCCACTTT. It encodes CASILSSSYNSPLHF.

The genes are TRBV19 and TRBJ1-2; 9 nucleotides align to TRBD1. The CDR3 is 22 residues long. In germline, CDR1 is LNHDA, CDR2 SQIVND (reference sequence). V gave up 2 bases and J gave up 3 bases; unmatched junction bases: 25. The CDR3 DNA reads TGTGCCAGTAGTATAATTGATAGAGACAGGGGGTTTATAGGATGGGTTCACTATGGCTACACCTTC. Protein: CASSIIDRDRGFIGWVHYGYTF.

Remarks on this clone: The sample contains more than one DNA sequence encoding this CDR3. The chain combines TRBV27 with TRBJ1-6; D gene ambiguous. CDR3 size: 12 residues. V lost 5 bases to trimming and J lost 6 bases, with 5 bases between them. Germline lookup yields CDR1 MNHEY and CDR2 SMNVEV (reference sequence). The CDR3 DNA sequence: TGTGCCAGCAGTCCCGTTAATTCACCCCTCCACTTT. Amino acids: CASSPVNSPLHF.

V and J are TRBV19 and TRBJ2-1; D possibly corresponds to TRBD2 (6 bases). V lost 2 bases and J 0 bases, leaving 14 bases between the germline ends. The CDR3 length is 17 residues. Germline loops: CDR1 LNHDA, CDR2 SQIVND (reference sequence). CDR3 bases: TGTGCCAGTAGTATATACTTGGCGGGAATCTCCTACAATGAGCAGTTCTTC. It encodes CASSIYLAGISYNEQFF. The full variable domain, in which reference TRBV19 and TRBJ2-1 provide the parts outside the CDR3, is DGGITQSPKYLFRKEGQNVTLSCEQNLNHDAMYWYRQDPGQGLRLIYYSQIVNDFQKGDIAEGYSVSREKKESFPLTVTSAQKNPTAFYLCASSIYLAGISYNEQFFGPGTRLTVL.

The chain employs TRBV14 and TRBJ1-6, with D unclear. CDR1 is SGHDN and CDR2 is FVKESK in the germline V gene. V lost 2 bases, J lost 8 bases, and 13 bases lay in between. The length of the CDR3 is 15 residues. CDR3 amino acids: CASSQQDFGYSPLHF. The CDR3 DNA sequence: TGTGCCAGCAGCCAACAGGATTTTGGCTATTCACCCCTCCACTTT.

The chain recombines TRBV6-2 or TRBV6-3 with TRBJ1-2; D not resolved. The V and J ends lost 2 bases and 5 bases respectively, with 9 bases between them. Germline CDR1 reads MNHEY; CDR2 reads SVGEGT. CDR3 length: 13 residues. The chain's CDR3 is CASSYESWYGYTF. As DNA, the CDR3 is TGTGCCAGCAGTTACGAGTCGTGGTATGGCTACACCTTC.

A single count supports this clone. The CDR3 DNA reads as TGTGCCAGCGGGATTCAGGGGGGTAGTCGGAATGAGCAGTTCTTC. This codes for CASGIQGGSRNEQFF. This chain uses TRBV7-9 with TRBJ2-1; the D gene is possibly TRBD1 (7 bases). Trimming shortened V by 8 bases and J by 7 bases, and 21 bases separated the two germline ends. Germline loops: CDR1 SEHNR, CDR2 FQNEAQ (reference sequence). The length of the CDR3 is 15 residues.

The gene calls are TRBV10-3 and TRBJ1-4; perhaps TRBD1 as D (5 bases). CDR3 length: 16 amino acids. With 2 bases removed from V and 5 bases from J, the gap between germline ends came to 15 bases. CDR1 is ENHRY, CDR2 SYGVKD, per germline. CDR3 nucleotide sequence: TGTGCCATCAGTGAGGGGGCAGCTAACAAGAATGAAAAACTGTTTTTT. Residues: CAISEGAANKNEKLFF.

The J gene is TRBJ1-1, the V gene TRBV11-3; D unresolved. CDR3 length: 14 residues. The V gene lost 4 bases and the J gene lost 3 bases, with 12 bases spanning the gap. CDR1 and CDR2 from the germline V gene are SGHNT and YENEEA. Here the CDR3 reads CASSSNEGDTEAFF. CDR3 in DNA: TGTGCCAGCAGCTCAAATGAGGGTGACACTGAAGCTTTCTTT.